This T cell receptor beta chain was observed in a study of neurological immune-mediated disorders. Study findings and constraints: Multiple sclerosis patients had less TCR clonal expansion than even healthy controls, unlike HTLV-1-associated myelopathy.

The time point here: longitudinal time-point 1 (baseline). The authors produced cDNA by 5'RACE using 10-nucleotide random UMIs. TCRdb processed the 5' RACE reads anew with MiXCR; each CDR3 protein has one entry. The sample has about 49,000 distinct CDR3 sequences; roughly 10% are singletons. In this sample, this clonotype turned up many times. Its antigen remains unidentified. The CDR3 consists of 16 residues. Trimming took 7 bases from V and 5 from J; bases not matched to a gene: 10. The J gene is TRBJ2-5, the V gene TRBV12-3 or TRBV12-4; TRBD2 matches 13 bases. The clonotype originates from a woman between 35 and 50 years old in good health. Sample: PBMCs. This CDR3 reads CASKTSGGPLWETQYF. Written as DNA, the CDR3 is TGTGCCAGCAAGACTAGCGGGGGGCCTCTGTGGGAGACCCAGTACTTC.